This TCR beta chain was documented in a study of tumor-infiltrating lymphocytes in primary liver carcinoma. Study conclusions and caveats: Significantly greater top-250-clone fractions characterized tumors relative to blood (p = 0.039). The overlap of tumor-adjacent and tumor-blood pairs was smaller than that of tumor region pairs.

For blood RNA, unsorted whole blood served as the source, and germline DNA was extracted too. Starting from 500 ng of total RNA, TCR beta cDNA was produced with a primer in the constant region. ARM-PCR, slightly modified, supplied the TCR beta libraries through three nested multiplex PCR rounds. TCRdb re-called the multiplex PCR reads with MiXCR, one entry per CDR3 protein. The sample includes some 320,000 distinct CDR3 sequences, approximately 60% of them seen just once. Comments on this clonotype: The antigen remains undetermined.

The sequence derives from a man aged 40-55 years with primary liver carcinoma and hepatitis B virus infection. The sequencing sample was made of peripheral blood.

The CDR3, as DNA: TGTACCGGCAGTGAGGCCGGGACGGGGCAGGAGACCCAGTACTTC. Residues: CTGSEAGTGQETQYF. The rearrangement uses TRBV6-1 and TRBJ2-5, with D tentatively TRBD1 or TRBD2 (5 bases each). The CDR3 is made up of 15 amino acids. The V gene's germline CDR1 is MNHNS and CDR2 SASEGT.